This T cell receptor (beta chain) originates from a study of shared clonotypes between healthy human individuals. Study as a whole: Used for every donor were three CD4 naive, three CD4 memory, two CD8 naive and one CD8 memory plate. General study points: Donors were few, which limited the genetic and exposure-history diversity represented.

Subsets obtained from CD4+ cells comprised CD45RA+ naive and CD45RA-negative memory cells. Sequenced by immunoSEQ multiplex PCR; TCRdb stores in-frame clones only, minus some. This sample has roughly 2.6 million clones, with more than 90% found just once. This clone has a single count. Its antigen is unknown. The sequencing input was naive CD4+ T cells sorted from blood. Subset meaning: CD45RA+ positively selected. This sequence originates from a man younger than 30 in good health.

The chain's CDR3 is CASSPMFANTGELFF. CDR3 DNA: TGTGCCAGCAGCCCGATGTTCGCGAACACCGGGGAGCTGTTTTTT. The chain has TRBV27 and TRBJ2-2; D is uncertain. Germline V gene sequence: CDR1 MNHEY, CDR2 SMNVEV (reference sequence). This CDR3 contains 15 residues. The V end lost 6 bases, the J end lost 0 bases, and 11 bases lay between the germline ends.